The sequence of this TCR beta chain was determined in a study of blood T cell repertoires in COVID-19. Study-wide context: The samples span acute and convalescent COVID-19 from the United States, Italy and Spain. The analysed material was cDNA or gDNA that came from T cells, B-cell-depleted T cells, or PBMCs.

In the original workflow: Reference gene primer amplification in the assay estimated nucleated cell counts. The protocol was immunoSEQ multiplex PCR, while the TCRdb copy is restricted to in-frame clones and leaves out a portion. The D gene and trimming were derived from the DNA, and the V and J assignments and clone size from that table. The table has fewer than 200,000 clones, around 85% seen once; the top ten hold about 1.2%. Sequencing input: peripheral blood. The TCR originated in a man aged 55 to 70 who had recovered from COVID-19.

The CDR3: CASPHGFPNEKLFF. As DNA, the CDR3 is TGTGCCAGTCCTCACGGTTTCCCTAATGAAAAACTGTTTTTT. This chain connects TRBV21-1 to TRBJ1-4. TRBV21-1 has pseudogene status. The CDR3 runs to 14 residues.